This note documents a single T cell receptor beta chain sequence. Its antigen is undetermined. The Oncomine TCR Beta short-read assay was applied to DNA of cultured CD4+ T cells. TCRdb processed the PCR reads anew with MiXCR; each CDR3 protein has one entry. The sample lists about 25,000 distinct CDR3 sequences; roughly 71% were seen once. This sample stems from a study of vaccination and CD4 T cells after COVID-19. Across the study: Convalescent individuals numbered four females and six males, two being Hispanic.

In germline, CDR1 is ENHRY, CDR2 SYGVKD. J lost 3 bases, V lost 8 bases, and 6 bases had no gene match. This CDR3 is built from 13 residues. Documented treatment: approximately nine-day PBMC culture with coronavirus spike peptide pools or control peptides (ViraFEST assay). The chain links TRBV10-3 to TRBJ1-2; TRBD1 aligns across 7 bases. Material: CD4+ T cells from blood, cultured in vitro, obtained after SARS-CoV-2 vaccination. The origin of this receptor is a human donor who received a COVID-19 vaccine. CDR3 bases: TGTGCCATCGGGGCAGGGGGGGACTATGGCTACACCTTC. Encoded protein: CAIGAGGDYGYTF.